This T cell receptor beta chain is from a study of cytomegalovirus exposure and HLA in healthy donors. Study conclusions and caveats: Prior analysis indicated that the majority of TCR beta V segments exhibited productivity approximately 87% or approximately 30% of the time.

Comment on this clone: Its cognate antigen is unknown.

Trimming pared 5 bases from V and 3 bases from J, leaving 12 bases between. Looked up from germline, CDR1 is SEHNR and CDR2 is FQNEAQ (reference sequence). The CDR3 totals 14 residues. This PCR relied on a set of 60 Vbeta primers and 13 Jbeta primers. Libraries were prepared by immunoSEQ multiplex PCR; TCRdb keeps only in-frame clonotypes and omits some of them. The top ten clones hold more than 4% of a sample with about 65,000 clones, about four fifths of them seen once. This clonotype was sampled from a woman younger than 45 in good health and CMV-seronegative. The gene calls are TRBV7-9 and TRBJ2-3; TRBD2 is a possible D gene (6 bases). The material sequenced was PBMCs. The CDR3 nucleotides are TGTGCCAGCAGCCCTAGCGAGAGTACAGATACGCAGTATTTT. Residues: CASSPSESTDTQYF.